The TCR beta chain described here comes from a study of identical twins. Regarding the study as a whole: Models predicted less out-of-frame TCR alpha sharing in monozygotic twins than was found.

As to this clonotype: No antigen is known for it.

This CDR3 contains 16 residues. Trimming pared 5 bases from V and 4 bases from J, leaving 18 bases between. Germline CDR1 and CDR2: MDHEN and SYDVKM. TCRdb reprocessed the 5' RACE reads with MiXCR, giving one entry per CDR3 protein. The sample has around 960,000 distinct CDR3 sequences; 9% to 15% are singletons. A further study also used this sample, focusing on yellow fever vaccine responses in identical twins.

The clonotype was recovered from a woman aged 18-29 years in good health. This sequence joins TRBV28 and TRBJ1-5, with unresolved D. The sequencing sample was made of PBMCs. CDR3 in DNA: TGTGCCAGCAGTCCCTCTAGTTGGTACGGGAATCAGCCCCAGCATTTT. Translating gives CASSPSSWYGNQPQHF.